Listed below are T cell receptor beta chains from one sample, sequenced in a study of T cell responses to AZD1222 COVID-19 vaccine. The protocol was immunoSEQ multiplex PCR, while the TCRdb copy is restricted to in-frame clones and leaves out a portion. The sample lists 85,000 to 130,000 clones, 86% seen once, with 2.5% to 4% in the top ten. Sequencing was performed on peripheral blood, taken 28 days after the second dose of the MenACWY control vaccine. The origin of the receptors is an adult who received the MenACWY meningococcal vaccine as a control. The CDR3 runs from the conserved cysteine through the conserved F or W. D genes are given only for firm matches. Clone size is shown for a subset of rows, as once, few, many or a class of expanded clone.

j_call | clone_size | d_call | v_call | cdr3_aa | cdr3_nt
TRBJ1-5 | . | . | TRBV27 | CASRSDARAGFDGQPQHF | TGTGCCAGCCGGTCCGACGCCCGTGCGGGATTTGATGGTCAGCCCCAGCATTTT
TRBJ2-7 | few | . | TRBV7-9 | CASSLIGPSSYEQYF | TGTGCCAGCAGCTTAATAGGACCCAGCTCCTACGAGCAGTACTTC
TRBJ2-2 | . | . | TRBV28 | CASSLQGTGELFF | TGTGCCAGCAGTCTCCAGGGGACCGGGGAGCTGTTTTTT
TRBJ1-5 | few | TRBD1 | TRBV9 | CASSETGQGSDQPQHF | TGTGCCAGCAGCGAGACCGGACAGGGCTCCGATCAGCCCCAGCATTTT
TRBJ2-2 | . | . | TRBV9 | CATSSQHTGELFF | TGTGCCACCAGCAGCCAGCACACCGGGGAGCTGTTTTTT
TRBJ1-6 | . | . | TRBV7-2 | CASSFRQYNSPLHF | TGTGCCAGCAGCTTCCGGCAGTATAATTCACCCCTCCACTTT
TRBJ1-2 | few | TRBD1 | TRBV7-3 | CASSQTGQGAGGYTF | TGTGCCAGCAGCCAAACGGGACAGGGGGCTGGCGGCTACACCTTC
TRBJ1-2 | . | TRBD1 | TRBV5-4 | CASTKDRGDGYTF | TGTGCCAGCACAAAGGACAGGGGGGATGGCTACACCTTC
TRBJ1-4 | . | . | TRBV29-1 | CSVVGVATNEKLFF | TGCAGCGTGGTGGGGGTTGCAACTAATGAAAAACTGTTTTTT
TRBJ1-1 | . | . | TRBV4-1 | CASSQDRGGNTEAFF | TGCGCCAGCAGCCAAGATCGTGGGGGGAACACTGAAGCTTTCTTT
TRBJ1-1 | . | TRBD1 | TRBV6-5 | CASTNRGGAEAFF | TGTGCCAGCACTAACAGGGGGGGGGCTGAAGCTTTCTTT
TRBJ1-5 | . | . | TRBV18 | CASSPGGGGNQPQHF | TGTGCCAGCTCACCAGGGGGGGGTGGCAATCAGCCCCAGCATTTT
TRBJ2-1 | . | TRBD2 | TRBV27 | CASSFSSGGKFF | TGTGCCAGCAGTTTTTCTAGCGGGGGGAAGTTCTTC
TRBJ1-2 | . | . | TRBV7-8 | CASSPDSNYGYTF | TGTGCCAGCAGCCCGGACAGTAACTATGGCTACACCTTC
TRBJ1-2 | . | . | TRBV7-8 | CASSLVGGYYGYTF | TGTGCCAGCAGCTTAGTTGGGGGCTACTATGGCTACACCTTC
TRBJ1-1 | . | . | TRBV18 | CASSPNTESTEAFF | TGTGCCAGCTCACCGAATACGGAAAGCACTGAAGCTTTCTTT
TRBJ2-3 | . | TRBD1 | TRBV29-1 | CSVETGGRTDTQYF | TGCAGCGTAGAAACAGGGGGCAGAACAGATACGCAGTATTTT
TRBJ2-6 | . | . | TRBV25-1 | CASSVTGANVLTF | TGTGCCAGCAGCGTAACAGGGGCCAACGTCCTGACTTTC
TRBJ2-5 | . | . | TRBV7-8 | CASSWTRGGRETQYF | TGTGCCAGCTCATGGACAAGGGGAGGTCGAGAGACCCAGTACTTC
TRBJ2-5 | once | . | TRBV4-3 | CASSQDPGPRETQYF | TGCGCCAGCAGCCAAGATCCAGGTCCAAGGGAGACCCAGTACTTC
TRBJ2-5 | . | . | TRBV7-9 | CASSLGLGKTQYF | TGTGCCAGCAGCTTAGGGCTAGGAAAGACCCAGTACTTC
TRBJ1-5 | . | . | TRBV6-2/TRBV6-3 | CASSPPLGKGNQPQHF | TGTGCCAGCAGTCCCCCCTTGGGAAAAGGCAATCAGCCCCAGCATTTT
TRBJ2-2 | . | . | TRBV28 | CASRSTAGELFF | TGTGCCAGCAGGAGTACCGCCGGGGAGCTGTTTTTT
TRBJ2-7 | . | TRBD2 | TRBV10-1 | CASSEFAGGTYEQYF | TGCGCCAGCAGTGAGTTTGCGGGGGGTACCTACGAGCAGTACTTC
TRBJ2-5 | . | . | TRBV10-3 | CAISGGGQYQETQYF | TGTGCCATCAGTGGGGGGGGACAGTATCAAGAGACCCAGTACTTC
TRBJ2-5 | . | TRBD1 | TRBV2 | CASRGTGEETQYF | TGTGCCAGCAGGGGGACAGGGGAAGAGACCCAGTACTTC
TRBJ2-5 | . | . | TRBV5-6 | CASSFGTIQETQYF | TGTGCCAGCAGCTTCGGGACGATCCAAGAGACCCAGTACTTC
TRBJ1-5 | . | . | TRBV6-5 | CASSSRTDYSNQPQHF | TGTGCCAGCAGTTCCCGGACTGATTATAGCAATCAGCCCCAGCATTTT
TRBJ2-7 | . | . | TRBV4-1 | CASSQQPYTYEQYF | TGCGCCAGCAGCCAACAGCCGTATACCTACGAGCAGTACTTC
TRBJ2-2 | . | TRBD1 | TRBV9 | CASSAPGQIPTGELFF | TGTGCCAGCAGCGCTCCGGGACAGATACCCACCGGGGAGCTGTTTTTT
TRBJ2-7 | . | TRBD1 | TRBV7-9 | CASSLTGESGEEQYF | TGTGCCAGCAGCCTGACAGGGGAATCAGGGGAGGAGCAGTACTTC
TRBJ2-1 | . | TRBD1 | TRBV7-2 | CASSSGTGLSYNEQFF | TGTGCCAGCAGCTCAGGGACAGGGCTCTCCTACAATGAGCAGTTCTTC
TRBJ1-1 | . | TRBD1 | TRBV11-1 | CASSLAGQGRPEAFF | TGTGCCAGCAGCTTAGCGGGACAGGGGAGGCCTGAAGCTTTCTTT
TRBJ1-3 | . | TRBD1 | TRBV9 | CASSPTGAGASYSGNTIYF | TGTGCCAGCAGCCCCACAGGGGCAGGGGCGAGCTACTCTGGAAACACCATATATTTT
TRBJ1-1 | . | . | TRBV5-5 | CASSSRVGGAAFF | TGTGCCAGCAGCTCCCGGGTCGGGGGCGCGGCTTTCTTT
TRBJ1-1 | . | . | TRBV29-1 | CSVEALGVGNTEAFF | TGCAGCGTTGAAGCCTTGGGGGTCGGGAACACTGAAGCTTTCTTT
TRBJ1-2 | . | TRBD1 | TRBV4-1 | CASSPSGTGSRYTF | TGCGCCAGCAGCCCCAGCGGGACAGGGAGTCGCTACACCTTC
TRBJ2-1 | . | TRBD2 | TRBV28 | CASRTSGSSYNEQFF | TGTGCCAGCAGGACTAGCGGGAGCTCCTACAATGAGCAGTTCTTC
TRBJ1-1 | . | . | TRBV28 | CASSLPGPTSFEAFF | TGTGCCAGCAGTTTACCAGGCCCCACATCCTTTGAAGCTTTCTTT
TRBJ1-5 | . | . | TRBV5-8 | CASSLLINQPQHF | TGTGCCAGCAGTCTTTTGATCAATCAGCCCCAGCATTTT
TRBJ2-3 | . | . | TRBV5-6 | CASSSVLTDTQYF | TGTGCCAGCAGCTCTGTCCTCACAGATACGCAGTATTTT
TRBJ1-2 | . | . | TRBV9 | CASSVDKRSGSNYGYTF | TGTGCCAGCAGCGTAGATAAGAGATCCGGCTCTAACTATGGCTACACCTTC
TRBJ2-3 | . | TRBD1 | TRBV5-1 | CASSLSGRGRLDTQYF | TGCGCCAGCAGCTTGTCGGGCAGGGGGCGTTTAGATACGCAGTATTTT
TRBJ2-7 | . | TRBD2 | TRBV7-9 | CASSLPGLAAAEQYF | TGTGCCAGCAGCTTACCGGGACTAGCGGCGGCTGAGCAGTACTTC
TRBJ2-7 | . | . | TRBV5-1 | CASRLGSYTSYEQYF | TGCGCCAGCAGGCTCGGCAGCTACACCTCCTACGAGCAGTACTTC
TRBJ2-7 | . | TRBD1 | TRBV7-9 | CASSPTGGYEQYF | TGTGCCAGCAGCCCAACAGGGGGCTACGAGCAGTACTTC
TRBJ2-2 | . | TRBD1 | TRBV6-2/TRBV6-3 | CASSYSDRGQPQDTGELFF | TGTGCCAGCAGTTACTCGGATAGGGGACAGCCACAAGACACCGGGGAGCTGTTTTTT